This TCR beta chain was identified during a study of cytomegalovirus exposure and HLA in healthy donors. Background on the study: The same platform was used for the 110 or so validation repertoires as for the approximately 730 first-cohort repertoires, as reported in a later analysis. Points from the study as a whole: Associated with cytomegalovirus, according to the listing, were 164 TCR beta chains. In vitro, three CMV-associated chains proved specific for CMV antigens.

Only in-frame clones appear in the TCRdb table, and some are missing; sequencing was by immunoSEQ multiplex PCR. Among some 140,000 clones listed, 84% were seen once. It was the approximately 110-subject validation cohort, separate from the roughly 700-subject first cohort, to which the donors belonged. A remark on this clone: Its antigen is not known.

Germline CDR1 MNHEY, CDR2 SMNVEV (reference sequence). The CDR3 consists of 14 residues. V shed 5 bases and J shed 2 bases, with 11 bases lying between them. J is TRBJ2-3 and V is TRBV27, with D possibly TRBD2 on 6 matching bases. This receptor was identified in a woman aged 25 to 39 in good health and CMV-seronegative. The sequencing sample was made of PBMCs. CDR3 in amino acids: CASSPGTYTDTQYF. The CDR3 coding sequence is TGTGCCAGCAGTCCCGGGACTTACACAGATACGCAGTATTTT.